This T cell receptor beta chain is drawn from a study of blood T cell repertoires in COVID-19. Study at large: The study drew acute and convalescent COVID-19 samples from the United States, Italy and Spain. Sources were T cells, B-cell-depleted T cells, or PBMCs; the material itself was cDNA or gDNA.

Authors' methods: For nucleated cells, counts were estimated from reference gene primer amplification. Using immunoSEQ multiplex PCR, the repertoire was profiled, and TCRdb retains in-frame clones only, with some absent. V and J calls and clone size are those listed in that table; D and trimming were worked out from the DNA. In the table there are tens of thousands of clones, around 85% of which are singletons. The CDR3 runs to 16 residues. The V end was cut by 3 bases, the J end by 0 bases, with 15 bases between. The germline gives CDR1 SQVTM, CDR2 ANQGSEA. The sample taken for sequencing was peripheral blood. This receptor was obtained from a man aged 80 or over with active or convalescent COVID-19. The rearrangement joins TRBV29-1 to TRBJ2-1; TRBD1 is a possible D gene (6 bases). CDR3 sequence: CSVEFQGKGSYNEQFF. The CDR3 DNA reads as TGCAGCGTTGAGTTCCAGGGGAAAGGCTCCTACAATGAGCAGTTCTTC.